In this sample, the clone carrying this TCR beta chain turned up many times. Its antigen is undetermined. This entry comes from a study of early T cells in non-severe SARS-CoV-2 infection. Looking at the study overall: Alpha and beta chains were unpaired, from unsorted whole-blood bulk RNA. Study-level findings and limits: Comparison of clonotypes with VDJdb favored anti-spike CD8 responses while missing private and CD4 specificities.

Individual cDNA molecules received unique molecular identifiers during library preparation. TCRdb reprocessed the 5' RACE reads with MiXCR, giving one entry per CDR3 protein. The repertoire consists of some 50,000 distinct CDR3 sequences, with roughly 9.2% occurring once and the leading ten covering 4.2%. This CDR3 spans 12 amino acids. Germline-derived CDR1 and CDR2 are SGHAT and FQNNGV. With 5 bases clipped from V and 9 bases from J, the junction kept 6 bases outside the gene matches. The TCR comes from an adult who was a healthcare worker with PCR-confirmed SARS-CoV-2 infection or an uninfected control (not recorded which). V usage is TRBV11-2 and J usage is TRBJ2-7; TRBD1 matches at 8 bases. Sequencing used whole blood. CDR3 in amino acids: CASSRDRFGQYF. CDR3 in DNA: TGTGCCAGCAGCCGGGACAGGTTCGGGCAGTACTTC.